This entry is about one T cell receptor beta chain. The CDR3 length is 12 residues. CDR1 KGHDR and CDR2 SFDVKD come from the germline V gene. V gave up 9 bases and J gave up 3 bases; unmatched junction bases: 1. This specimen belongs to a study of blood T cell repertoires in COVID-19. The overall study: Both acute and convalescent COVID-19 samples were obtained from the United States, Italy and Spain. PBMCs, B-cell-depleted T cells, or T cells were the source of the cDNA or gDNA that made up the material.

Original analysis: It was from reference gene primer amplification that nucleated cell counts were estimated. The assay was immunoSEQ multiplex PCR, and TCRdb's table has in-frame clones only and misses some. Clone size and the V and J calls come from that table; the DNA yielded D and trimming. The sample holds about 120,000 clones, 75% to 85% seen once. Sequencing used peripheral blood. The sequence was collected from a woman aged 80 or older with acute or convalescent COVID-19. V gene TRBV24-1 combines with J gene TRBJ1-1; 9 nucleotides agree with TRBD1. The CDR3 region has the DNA TGTGCCACCCGGGACAGGGACACTGAAGCTTTCTTT. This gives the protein CATRDRDTEAFF.